Sequencing of this TCR beta chain was carried out in a study of blood T cell repertoires in COVID-19. About the research overall: From the United States, Italy and Spain came samples of acute and convalescent COVID-19. T cells, B-cell-depleted T cells, or PBMCs provided the cDNA or gDNA that served as material.

The CDR3 covers 13 residues. V dropped 4 bases and J dropped 4 bases, with 11 bases sitting between them. CDR1 and CDR2 (germline): SGHDT, YYEEEE. Study processing details: Reference gene primer amplification gave nucleated cell count estimates. Sequenced by immunoSEQ multiplex PCR; TCRdb stores in-frame clones only, minus some. V and J calls and clone size come straight from that table; D and trimming were deduced from the DNA. Among about 110,000 clones listed, around 80% were seen once. V and J are TRBV5-6 and TRBJ1-2; no firm D call. The clonotype was recovered from a woman between 70 and 85 years old with acute or convalescent COVID-19. The sample comprised peripheral blood. The CDR3 coding sequence is TGTGCCAGCAGCCGACGGTCGGGCTATGGCTACACCTTC. Its protein product is CASSRRSGYGYTF.